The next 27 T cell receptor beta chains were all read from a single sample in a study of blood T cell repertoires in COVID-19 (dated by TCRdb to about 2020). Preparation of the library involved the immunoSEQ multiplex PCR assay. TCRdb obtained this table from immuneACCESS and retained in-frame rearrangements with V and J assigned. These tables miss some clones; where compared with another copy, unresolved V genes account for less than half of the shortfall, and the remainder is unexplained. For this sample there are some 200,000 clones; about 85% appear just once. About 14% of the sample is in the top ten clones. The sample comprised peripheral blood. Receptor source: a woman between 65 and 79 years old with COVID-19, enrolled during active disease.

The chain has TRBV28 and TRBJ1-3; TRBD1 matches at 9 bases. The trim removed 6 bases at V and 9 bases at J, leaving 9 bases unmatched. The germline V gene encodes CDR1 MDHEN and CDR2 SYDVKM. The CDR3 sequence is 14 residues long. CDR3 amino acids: CASSLQGARGTIYF. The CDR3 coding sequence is TGTGCCAGCAGCTTACAGGGGGCGCGCGGCACCATATATTTT.

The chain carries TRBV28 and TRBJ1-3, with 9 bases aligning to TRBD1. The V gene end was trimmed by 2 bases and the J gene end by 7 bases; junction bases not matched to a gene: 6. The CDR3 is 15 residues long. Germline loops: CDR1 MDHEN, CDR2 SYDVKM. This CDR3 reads CASSLPGQGGNTIYF. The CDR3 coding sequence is TGTGCCAGCAGTTTACCGGGACAGGGAGGGAACACCATATATTTT.

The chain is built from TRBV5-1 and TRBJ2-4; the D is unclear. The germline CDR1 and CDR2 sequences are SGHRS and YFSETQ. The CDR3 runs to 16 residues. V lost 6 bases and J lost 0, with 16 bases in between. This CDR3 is CASMPEARLAKNIQYF. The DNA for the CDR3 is TGCGCCAGCATGCCTGAGGCCCGATTAGCCAAAAACATTCAGTACTTC.

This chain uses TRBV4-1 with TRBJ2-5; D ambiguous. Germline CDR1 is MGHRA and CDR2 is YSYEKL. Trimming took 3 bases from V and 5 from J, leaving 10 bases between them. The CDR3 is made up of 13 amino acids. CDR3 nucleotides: TGCGCCAGCAGCCACCCAGGTTCGGAGACCCAGTACTTC. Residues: CASSHPGSETQYF.

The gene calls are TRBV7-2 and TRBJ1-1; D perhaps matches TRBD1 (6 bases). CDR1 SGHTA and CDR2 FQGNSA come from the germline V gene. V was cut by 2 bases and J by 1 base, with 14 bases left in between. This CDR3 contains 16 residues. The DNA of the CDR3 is TGTGCCAGCAGCTTAAGGGCAGGGGATAAGAACACTGAAGCTTTCTTT. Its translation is CASSLRAGDKNTEAFF.

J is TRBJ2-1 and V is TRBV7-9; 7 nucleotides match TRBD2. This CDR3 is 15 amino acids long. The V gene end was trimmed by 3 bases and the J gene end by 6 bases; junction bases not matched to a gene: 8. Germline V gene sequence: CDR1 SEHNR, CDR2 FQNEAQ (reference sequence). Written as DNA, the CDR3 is TGTGCCAGCAGCTTGTCGGGAGGCACGCTCAATGAGCAGTTCTTC. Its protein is CASSLSGGTLNEQFF.

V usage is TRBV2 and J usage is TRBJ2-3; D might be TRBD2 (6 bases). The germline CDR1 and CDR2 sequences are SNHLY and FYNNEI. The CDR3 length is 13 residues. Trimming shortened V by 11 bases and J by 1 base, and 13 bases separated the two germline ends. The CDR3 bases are TGTGCCCGCCATTTAGCGGGCACAGATACGCAGTATTTT. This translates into CARHLAGTDTQYF.

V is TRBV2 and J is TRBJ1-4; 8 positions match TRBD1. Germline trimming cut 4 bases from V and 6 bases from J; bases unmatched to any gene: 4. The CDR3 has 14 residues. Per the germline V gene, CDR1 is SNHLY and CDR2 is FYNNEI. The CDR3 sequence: CASSAMTGDEKLFF. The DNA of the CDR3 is TGTGCCAGCAGTGCTATGACAGGGGATGAAAAACTGTTTTTT.

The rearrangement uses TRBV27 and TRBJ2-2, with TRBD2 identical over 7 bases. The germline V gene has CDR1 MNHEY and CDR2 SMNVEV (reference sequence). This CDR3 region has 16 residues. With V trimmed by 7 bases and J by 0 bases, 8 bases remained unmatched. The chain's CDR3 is CASTSRGLTNTGELFF. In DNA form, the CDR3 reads TGTGCCAGCACGAGTAGGGGACTAACGAACACCGGGGAGCTGTTTTTT.

CDR3: CSASRTGSTDTQYF. In DNA form, the CDR3 reads TGCAGTGCTAGTCGGACTGGCAGCACAGATACGCAGTATTTT. The chain joins TRBV20-1 to TRBJ2-3; perhaps TRBD2 as D (5 bases). V was shortened by 3 bases and J by 0 bases, with 10 bases between the two germline ends. Germline lookup yields CDR1 DFQATT and CDR2 SNEGSKA (reference sequence). The CDR3 is 14 amino acids.

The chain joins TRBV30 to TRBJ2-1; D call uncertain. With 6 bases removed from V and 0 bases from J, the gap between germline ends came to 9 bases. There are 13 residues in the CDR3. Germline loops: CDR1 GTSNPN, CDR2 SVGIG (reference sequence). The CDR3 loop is CACSPSSYNEQFF. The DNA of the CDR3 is TGTGCCTGTTCCCCTAGCTCCTACAATGAGCAGTTCTTC.

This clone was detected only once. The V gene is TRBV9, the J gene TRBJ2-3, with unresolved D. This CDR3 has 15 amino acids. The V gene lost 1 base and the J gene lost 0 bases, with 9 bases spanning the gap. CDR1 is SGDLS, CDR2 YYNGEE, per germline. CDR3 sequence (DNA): TGTGCCAGCAGCGTATCCGGTTATAGCACAGATACGCAGTATTTT. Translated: CASSVSGYSTDTQYF.

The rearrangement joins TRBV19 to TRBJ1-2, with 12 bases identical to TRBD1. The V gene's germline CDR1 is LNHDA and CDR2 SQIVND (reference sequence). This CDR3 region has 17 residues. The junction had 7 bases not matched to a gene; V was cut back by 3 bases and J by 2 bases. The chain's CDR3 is CASSIRDRGPGNYGYTF. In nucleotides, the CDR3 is TGTGCCAGTAGTATCAGGGACAGGGGGCCAGGGAACTATGGCTACACCTTC. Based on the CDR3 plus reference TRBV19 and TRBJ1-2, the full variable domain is DGGITQSPKYLFRKEGQNVTLSCEQNLNHDAMYWYRQDPGQGLRLIYYSQIVNDFQKGDIAEGYSVSREKKESFPLTVTSAQKNPTAFYLCASSIRDRGPGNYGYTFGSGTRLTVV.

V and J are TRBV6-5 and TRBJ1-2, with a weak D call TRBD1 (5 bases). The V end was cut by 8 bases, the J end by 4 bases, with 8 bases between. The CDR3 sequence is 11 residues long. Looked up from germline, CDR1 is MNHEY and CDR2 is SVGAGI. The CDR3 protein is CASQDIYGYTF. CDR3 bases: TGTGCCAGCCAGGACATCTATGGCTACACCTTC.

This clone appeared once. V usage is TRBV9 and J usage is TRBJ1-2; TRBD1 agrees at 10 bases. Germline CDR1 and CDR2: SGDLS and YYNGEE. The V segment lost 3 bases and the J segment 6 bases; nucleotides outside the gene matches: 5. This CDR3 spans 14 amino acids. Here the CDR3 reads CASSGSDRGHGYTF. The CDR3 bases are TGTGCCAGCAGCGGATCCGACAGGGGGCATGGCTACACCTTC.

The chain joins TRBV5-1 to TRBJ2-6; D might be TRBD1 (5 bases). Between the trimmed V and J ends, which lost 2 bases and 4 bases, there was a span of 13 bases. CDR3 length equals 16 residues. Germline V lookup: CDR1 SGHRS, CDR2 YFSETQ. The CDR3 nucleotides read TGCGCCAGCAGCTTACAGGTATCCACGGGGGCCAACGTCCTGACTTTC. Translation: CASSLQVSTGANVLTF.

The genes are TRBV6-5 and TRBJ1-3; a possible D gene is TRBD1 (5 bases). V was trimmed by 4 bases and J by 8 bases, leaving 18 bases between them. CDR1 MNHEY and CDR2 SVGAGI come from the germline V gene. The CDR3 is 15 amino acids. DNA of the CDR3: TGTGCCAGCAGTTTCGGTTTAGGGGCGGGAGACACCATATATTTT. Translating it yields CASSFGLGAGDTIYF.

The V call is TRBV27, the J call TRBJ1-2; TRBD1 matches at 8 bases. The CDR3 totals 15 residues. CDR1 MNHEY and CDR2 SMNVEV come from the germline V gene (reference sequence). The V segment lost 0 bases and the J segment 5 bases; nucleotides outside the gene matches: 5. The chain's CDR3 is CASSLSPGGGYGYTF. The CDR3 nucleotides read TGTGCCAGCAGTTTATCCCCAGGGGGCGGGTATGGCTACACCTTC.

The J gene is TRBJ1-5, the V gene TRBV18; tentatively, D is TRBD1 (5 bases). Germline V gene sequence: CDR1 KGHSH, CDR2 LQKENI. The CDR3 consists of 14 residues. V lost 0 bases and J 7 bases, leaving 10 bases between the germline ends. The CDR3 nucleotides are TGTGCCAGCTCACCACCGGAAGGGGAACAGCCCCAGCATTTT. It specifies CASSPPEGEQPQHF.

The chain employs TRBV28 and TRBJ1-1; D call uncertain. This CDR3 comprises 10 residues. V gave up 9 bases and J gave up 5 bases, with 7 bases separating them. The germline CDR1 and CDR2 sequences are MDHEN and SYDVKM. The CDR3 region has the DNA TGTGCCAGTCGGAGGACTGAAGCTTTCTTT. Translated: CASRRTEAFF.

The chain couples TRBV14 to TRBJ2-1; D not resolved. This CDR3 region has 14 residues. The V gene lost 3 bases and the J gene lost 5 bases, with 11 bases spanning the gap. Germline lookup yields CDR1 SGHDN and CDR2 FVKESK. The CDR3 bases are TGTGCCAGCAGCCATTCAGCGAGAAACAATGAGCAGTTCTTC. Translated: CASSHSARNNEQFF.

This CDR3 is CSVGAGGGYTF. CDR3 sequence (DNA): TGCAGCGTTGGGGCAGGGGGTGGCTACACCTTC. The V gene is TRBV29-1, the J gene TRBJ1-2; 7 nucleotides match TRBD1. Germline loops: CDR1 SQVTM, CDR2 ANQGSEA. The CDR3 runs to 11 residues. The ends lost 4 bases at V and 7 bases at J; junction bases unmatched: 3.

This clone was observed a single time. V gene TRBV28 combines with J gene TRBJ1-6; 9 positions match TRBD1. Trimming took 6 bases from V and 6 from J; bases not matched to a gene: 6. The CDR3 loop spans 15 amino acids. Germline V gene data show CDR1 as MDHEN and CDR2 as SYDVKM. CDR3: CASRRRDRANSPLHF. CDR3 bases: TGTGCCAGCAGGCGCCGGGACAGGGCTAATTCACCCCTCCACTTT.

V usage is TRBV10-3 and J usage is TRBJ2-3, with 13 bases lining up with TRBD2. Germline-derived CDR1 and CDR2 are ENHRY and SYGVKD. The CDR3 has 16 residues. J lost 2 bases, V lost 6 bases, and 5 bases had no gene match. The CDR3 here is CAISGTSGKITDTQYF. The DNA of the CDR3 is TGTGCCATCAGCGGGACTAGCGGGAAGATCACAGATACGCAGTATTTT.

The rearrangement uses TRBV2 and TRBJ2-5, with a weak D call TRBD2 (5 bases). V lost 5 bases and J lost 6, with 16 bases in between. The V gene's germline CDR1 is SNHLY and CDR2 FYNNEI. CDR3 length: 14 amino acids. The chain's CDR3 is CASSPKEAVKTQYF. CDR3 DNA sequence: TGTGCCAGCAGTCCAAAGGAGGCCGTGAAGACCCAGTACTTC.

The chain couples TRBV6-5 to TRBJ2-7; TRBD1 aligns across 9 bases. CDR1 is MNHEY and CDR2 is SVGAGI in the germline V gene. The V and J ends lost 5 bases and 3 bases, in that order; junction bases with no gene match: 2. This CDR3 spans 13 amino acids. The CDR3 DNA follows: TGTGCCAGCAGTAAGGGACAGGGCTACGAGCAGTACTTC. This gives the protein CASSKGQGYEQYF.

In DNA, the CDR3 is TGTGCCACCACCCAGGGACAGGGGTTCAATGAGCAGTTCTTC. Translating it yields CATTQGQGFNEQFF. The V gene is TRBV24-1, the J gene TRBJ2-1; 10 positions match TRBD1. CDR3 length equals 14 residues. Germline CDR1 KGHDR, CDR2 SFDVKD. Trimming took 8 bases from V and 6 from J; bases not matched to a gene: 6.